This T cell receptor beta chain was sequenced in a study of T cell repertoires in cytomegalovirus infection. The wider study: Evidence of both CMV infection and a matching HLA type came from public TCR beta signatures.

The germline V gene has CDR1 DFQATT and CDR2 SNEGSKA (reference sequence). The CDR3 totals 13 residues. Unmatched junction bases numbered 9, after V lost 2 bases and J lost 8 bases. TCRdb re-called the reads with MiXCR, one entry per CDR3 protein. The sample lists about 340,000 distinct CDR3 sequences, around 29% occurring once. Whole-study results and caveats: HLA-C-restricted, CMV-specific TCR beta clonotypes were dominant ex vivo.

Turning to this clonotype: Its specificity is unknown.

The chain couples TRBV20-1 to TRBJ2-7, with 7 bases aligning to TRBD1. This TCR derives from a human donor in good health (CMV status not recorded). Some clones in this sample may be carry-over from other donors' samples. The sample was cultured PBMCs, taken from culture after CMV antigen stimulation. CDR3 nucleotide sequence: TGCAGTGCTAGATTGGACAGGTTTACGAAGCAGTACTTC. This sequence encodes CSARLDRFTKQYF.